The 7 T cell receptor beta chains below all came from one sample that was sequenced in a study of PD-1 blockade in mismatch repair-deficient tumors. Libraries were prepared by immunoSEQ multiplex PCR; TCRdb keeps only in-frame clonotypes and omits some of them. Of around 40,000 clones listed, 70% to 80% are singletons. The sample consisted of peripheral blood, taken 4 weeks after starting pembrolizumab. Receptors were obtained from an adult with mismatch repair-deficient cancer.

The chain is built from TRBV6-1 and TRBJ2-7, with D possibly TRBD2 on 5 matching bases. CDR3 length: 13 amino acids. CDR1 is MNHNS, CDR2 SASEGT, per germline. The V gene lost 8 bases and the J gene lost 0 bases, with 11 bases spanning the gap. CDR3 nucleotides: TGTGCCAGCCCGGACTGGGACTCCTACGAGCAGTACTTC. It specifies CASPDWDSYEQYF.

The chain links TRBV13 to TRBJ2-5; 14 bases are shared with TRBD2. The J segment lost 5 bases and the V segment lost 3 bases, leaving 5 bases of the junction unmatched. Germline V lookup: CDR1 PRHDT, CDR2 FYEKMQ (reference sequence). The CDR3 runs 16 residues. The DNA for the CDR3 is TGTGCCAGCAGCTTCAGACTAGCGGGAGGGCGGGAGACCCAGTACTTC. Translated, it gives CASSFRLAGGRETQYF.

The chain joins TRBV29-1 to TRBJ2-3; D possibly corresponds to TRBD1 (6 bases). In germline, CDR1 is SQVTM, CDR2 ANQGSEA. V was cut by 8 bases and J by 1 base, with 10 bases left in between. This CDR3 is 12 amino acids long. CDR3 protein: CSSWTGTDTQYF. CDR3 DNA: TGCAGCTCCTGGACAGGCACAGATACGCAGTATTTT.

The V call is TRBV2, the J call TRBJ1-5; TRBD1 matches at 7 bases. V was clipped by 4 bases and J by 4 bases; unmatched bases: 7. Germline V gives CDR1 SNHLY, CDR2 FYNNEI. This CDR3 is 15 amino acids long. The DNA of the CDR3 is TGTGCCAGCAGTGGGGCAGGGGGGTTGAATCAGCCCCAGCATTTT. Translation gives CASSGAGGLNQPQHF. Full variable domain (remainder filled in from reference TRBV2 and TRBJ1-5): EPEVTQTPSHQVTQMGQEVILRCVPISNHLYFYWYRQILGQKVEFLVSFYNNEISEKSEIFDDQFSVERPDGSNFTLKIRSTKLEDSAMYFCASSGAGGLNQPQHFGDGTRLSIL.

The chain combines TRBV4-1 with TRBJ2-7; the D is unclear. The CDR3 loop spans 13 amino acids. In germline, CDR1 is MGHRA, CDR2 YSYEKL. Deletions cut 1 base from V and 4 bases from J, with 8 bases between. The CDR3 DNA reads TGCGCCAGCAGCCAAGGGGCAACTTACGAGCAGTACTTC. This sequence encodes CASSQGATYEQYF.

The J gene is TRBJ1-2, the V gene TRBV10-3; D is ambiguous. The CDR3 consists of 15 residues. CDR1 and CDR2 (germline): ENHRY, SYGVKD. V was cut by 11 bases and J by 6 bases, with 25 bases left in between. The chain's CDR3 is CAVATGGRIINGYTF. The CDR3 bases are TGTGCCGTCGCTACTGGCGGGCGGATAATCAATGGCTACACCTTC.

CDR3 nucleotides: TGTGCCATCAGTGAGTCCGTAAGCTTGTTTTCAACCTACGAGCAGTACTTC. Translated, it gives CAISESVSLFSTYEQYF. This chain links TRBV10-3 with TRBJ2-7; D gene unclear. Germline V gene sequence: CDR1 ENHRY, CDR2 SYGVKD. V was shortened by 0 bases and J by 2 bases, with 17 bases between the two germline ends. This CDR3 has 17 residues.